The clone carrying this T cell receptor (beta chain) was detected ten times or more. The sample originates from a study of T cells after yellow fever vaccination. TCRdb itself ran the 5' RACE reads through MiXCR, one entry per CDR3 protein. This sample has over 45,000 distinct CDR3 sequences, with 5.5% to 6% found just once. Germline CDR1 reads MGHRA; CDR2 reads YSYEKL. This CDR3 spans 15 amino acids. Unmatched junction bases numbered 2, after V lost 0 bases and J lost 2 bases. The sample in question was PBMCs, either bulk or a sorted T-cell subset (CD4+, CD8+, memory, or dextramer-sorted; not recorded which), obtained on the day of the yellow fever booster vaccination. The source is a man younger than 30 who received the YFV17D yellow fever vaccine. The genes are TRBV4-1 and TRBJ2-5; 8 bases match TRBD1. CDR3 nucleotides: TGCGCCAGCAGCCAAGAAGGGACAGGTCAAGAGACCCAGTACTTC. Amino acids: CASSQEGTGQETQYF.